The sequence of this TCR beta chain was determined in a study of metastatic and nonmetastatic thyroid tumors. Study context: Repertoires of blood and of tissue (tumor or nodule) from malignant and benign thyroid patients were compared.

A remark on this clone: Its specificity is unknown.

Study outcomes and limitations: Reportedly, malignant thyroid tumors had significantly higher TCR beta diversity than benign nodules, in blood and tumor.

TCRdb reprocessed the PCR reads via MiXCR. The sample carries around 17,000 clones, under 25% recorded once. No treatment had been given to any patient before thyroid surgery. This TCR came from a female donor with papillary thyroid cancer or a benign thyroid nodule (not recorded which). Some clones in this sample may be carry-over from other donors' samples. The material sequenced was adjacent normal tissue.

CDR3 residues: CATSRDGGNTEAFF. The CDR3 bases are TGTGCCACCAGCAGAGATGGGGGGAACACTGAAGCTTTCTTT. This sequence joins TRBV15 and TRBJ1-1, with D maybe TRBD1 (5 bases). Germline assignment: CDR1 LNHNV and CDR2 YYDKDF (reference sequence). V was pared by 0 bases and J by 1 base, with 6 bases between. This CDR3 contains 14 residues.